A selection of T cell receptor beta chains follows, all from one sample in a study of preoperative IRX-2 immunotherapy in early breast cancer. This table comes from immunoSEQ multiplex PCR, and its TCRdb copy is limited to in-frame clones, with some not included. Of 30,000 to 45,000 clones listed, roughly four fifths were seen once; the top ten hold over 1.3%. The sample consisted of lymph node tissue, taken after IRX-2 immunotherapy. The origin of the receptors is a human donor with breast cancer. Each CDR3 is given with its conserved first and last residue. Fields, in order: J gene, D gene, V gene, clone size, CDR3 protein, CDR3 DNA. The D gene is left open where the match is weak. Clone size is stated in some rows and not others, as once, few, many or a class when expanded.

TRBJ1-2,TRBD1,TRBV23-1,NA,CASSFDREIGYTF,TGCGCCAGCAGCTTCGACAGGGAGATAGGCTACACCTTC
TRBJ2-3,NA,TRBV1,NA,CASSQEGQGSTDTQYF,TGCGCCAGCAGCCAAGAGGGACAGGGGAGCACAGATACGCAGTATTTT
TRBJ1-2,TRBD1,TRBV7-8,NA,CASSSGQEVANYGYTF,TGTGCCAGCAGCTCGGGACAGGAAGTGGCTAACTATGGCTACACCTTC
TRBJ1-1,NA,TRBV19,few,CASTRWDTEAFF,TGTGCCAGTACAAGGTGGGACACTGAAGCTTTCTTT
TRBJ2-7,TRBD1,TRBV18,NA,CASCPGGNEQYF,TGTGCCAGCTGCCCAGGGGGCAATGAGCAGTACTTC
TRBJ1-1,NA,TRBV22-1,NA,CASTLLQGTTEAFF,TGTGCCAGCACCCTGCTACAGGGAACCACTGAAGCTTTCTTT
TRBJ1-1,NA,TRBV6-8,NA,CAAQKQLLNTEAFF,TGTGCCGCCCAAAAACAGCTCCTGAACACTGAAGCTTTCTTT
TRBJ2-5,NA,TRBV11-3,NA,CASSPHRALQETQYF,TGTGCCAGCAGCCCCCACAGGGCCCTCCAAGAGACCCAGTACTTC
TRBJ1-2,TRBD1,TRBV15,NA,CATSRVQGAVGYTF,TGTGCCACCAGCAGGGTACAGGGGGCGGTAGGCTACACCTTC
TRBJ1-1,NA,TRBV29-1,NA,CSVEVREPTTEAFF,TGCAGCGTTGAAGTAAGGGAACCTACCACTGAAGCTTTCTTT
TRBJ2-5,NA,TRBV11-3,NA,CASSFLGGGLQETQYF,TGTGCCAGCAGCTTTCTCGGCGGAGGATTGCAAGAGACCCAGTACTTC
TRBJ2-7,NA,TRBV19,NA,CASSLRQGHEQYF,TGTGCCAGTAGTCTAAGGCAGGGCCACGAGCAGTACTTC
TRBJ1-2,NA,TRBV6-8,NA,CASSSSGVRGYTF,TGTGCCAGCAGTTCCTCAGGGGTTCGCGGCTACACCTTC
TRBJ1-6,NA,TRBV23-1,NA,CASSPLRGSPLHF,TGCGCCAGCAGCCCCCTCCGGGGTTCACCCCTCCACTTT
TRBJ2-7,NA,TRBV28,NA,CASSFSGSSYEQYF,TGTGCCAGCAGTTTTTCAGGGTCCTCCTACGAGCAGTACTTC
TRBJ2-2,TRBD1,TRBV9,NA,CASSVGTVFTGELFF,TGTGCCAGCAGCGTGGGGACAGTATTCACCGGGGAGCTGTTTTTT
TRBJ1-1,TRBD1,TRBV10-3,NA,CAISERTGGRNTEAFF,TGTGCCATCAGTGAGAGGACAGGGGGCAGGAACACTGAAGCTTTCTTT